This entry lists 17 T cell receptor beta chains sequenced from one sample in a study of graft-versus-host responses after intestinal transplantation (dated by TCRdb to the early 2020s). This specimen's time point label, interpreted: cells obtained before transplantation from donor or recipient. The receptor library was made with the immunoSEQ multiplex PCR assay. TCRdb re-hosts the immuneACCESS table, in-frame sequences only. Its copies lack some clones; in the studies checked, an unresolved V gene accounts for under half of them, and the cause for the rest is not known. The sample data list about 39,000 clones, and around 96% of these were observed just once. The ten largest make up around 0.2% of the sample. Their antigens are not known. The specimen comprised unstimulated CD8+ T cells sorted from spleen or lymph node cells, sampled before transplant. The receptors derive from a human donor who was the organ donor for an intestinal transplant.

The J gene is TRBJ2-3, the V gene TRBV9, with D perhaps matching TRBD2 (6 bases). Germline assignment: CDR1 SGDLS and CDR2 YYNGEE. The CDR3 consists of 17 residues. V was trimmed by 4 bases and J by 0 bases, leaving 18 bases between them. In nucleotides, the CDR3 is TGTGCCAGCAGCCATTTGTCGGCGGGGTATAGCACAGATACGCAGTATTTT. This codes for CASSHLSAGYSTDTQYF.

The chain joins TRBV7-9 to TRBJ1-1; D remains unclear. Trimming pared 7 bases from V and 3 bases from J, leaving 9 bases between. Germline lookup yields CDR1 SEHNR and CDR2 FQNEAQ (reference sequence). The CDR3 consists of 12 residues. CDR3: CASTPGDTEAFF. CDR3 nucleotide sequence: TGTGCCAGCACCCCGGGTGACACTGAAGCTTTCTTT.

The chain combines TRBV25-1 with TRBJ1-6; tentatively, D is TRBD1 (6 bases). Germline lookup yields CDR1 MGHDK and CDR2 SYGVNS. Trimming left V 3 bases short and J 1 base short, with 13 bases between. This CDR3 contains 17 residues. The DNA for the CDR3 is TGTGCCAGCAGTGATCTAGGGGGAGGTTCCTATAATTCACCCCTCCACTTT. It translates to CASSDLGGGSYNSPLHF. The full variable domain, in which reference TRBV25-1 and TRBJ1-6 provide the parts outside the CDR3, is EADIYQTPRYLVIGTGKKITLECSQTMGHDKMYWYQQDPGMELHLIHYSYGVNSTEKGDLSSESTVSRIRTEHFPLTLESARPSHTSQYLCASSDLGGGSYNSPLHFGNGTRLTVT.

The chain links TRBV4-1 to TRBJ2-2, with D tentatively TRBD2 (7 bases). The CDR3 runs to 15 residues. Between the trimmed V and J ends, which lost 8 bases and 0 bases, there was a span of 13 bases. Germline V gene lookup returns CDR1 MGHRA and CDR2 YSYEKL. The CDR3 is CASGGGPPNTGELFF. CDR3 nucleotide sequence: TGCGCCAGCGGGGGGGGGCCACCGAACACCGGGGAGCTGTTTTTT.

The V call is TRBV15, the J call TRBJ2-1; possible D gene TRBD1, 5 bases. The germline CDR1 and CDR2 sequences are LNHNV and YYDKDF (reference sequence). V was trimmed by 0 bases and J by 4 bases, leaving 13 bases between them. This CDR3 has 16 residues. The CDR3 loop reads CATSRDLAGIYNEQFF. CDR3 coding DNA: TGTGCCACCAGCAGAGATCTGGCAGGGATTTACAATGAGCAGTTCTTC. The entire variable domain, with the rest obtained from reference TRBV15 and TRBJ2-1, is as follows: DAMVIQNPRYQVTQFGKPVTLSCSQTLNHNVMYWYQQKSSQAPKLLFHYYDKDFNNEADTPDNFQSRRPNTSFCFLDIRSPGLGDTAMYLCATSRDLAGIYNEQFFGPGTRLTVL.

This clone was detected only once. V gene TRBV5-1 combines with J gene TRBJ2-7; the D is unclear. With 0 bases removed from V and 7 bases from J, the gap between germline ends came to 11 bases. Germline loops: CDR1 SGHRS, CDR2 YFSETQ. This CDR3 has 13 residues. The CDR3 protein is CASSLDSSLEQYF. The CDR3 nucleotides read TGCGCCAGCAGCTTGGACAGCTCTCTGGAGCAGTACTTC.

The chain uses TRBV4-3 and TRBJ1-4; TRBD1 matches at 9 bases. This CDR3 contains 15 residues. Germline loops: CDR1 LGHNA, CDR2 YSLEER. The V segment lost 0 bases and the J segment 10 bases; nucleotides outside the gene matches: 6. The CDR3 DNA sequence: TGCGCCAGCAGCCAAGAAGGGACAGGGCTGGCAAAACTGTTTTTT. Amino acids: CASSQEGTGLAKLFF.

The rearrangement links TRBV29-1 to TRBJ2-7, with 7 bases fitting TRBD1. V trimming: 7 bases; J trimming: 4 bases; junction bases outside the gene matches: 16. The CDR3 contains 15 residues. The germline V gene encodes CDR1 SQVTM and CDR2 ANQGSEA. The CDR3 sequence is CSAETGSETFYEQYF. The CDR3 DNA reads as TGCAGCGCCGAGACAGGGTCGGAAACCTTTTACGAGCAGTACTTC.

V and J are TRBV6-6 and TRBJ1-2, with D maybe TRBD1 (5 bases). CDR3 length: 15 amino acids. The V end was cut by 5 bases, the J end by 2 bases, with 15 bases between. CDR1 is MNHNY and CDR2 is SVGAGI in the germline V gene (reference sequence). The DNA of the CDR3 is TGTGCCAGCAGTGCCCGGGACGGAGTGAACTATGGCTACACCTTC. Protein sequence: CASSARDGVNYGYTF.

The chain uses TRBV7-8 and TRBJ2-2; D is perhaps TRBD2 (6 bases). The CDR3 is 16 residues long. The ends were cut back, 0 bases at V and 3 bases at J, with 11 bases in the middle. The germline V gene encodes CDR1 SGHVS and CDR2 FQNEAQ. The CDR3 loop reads CASSLAGTYYTGELFF. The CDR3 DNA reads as TGTGCCAGCAGCTTAGCCGGGACTTACTACACCGGGGAGCTGTTTTTT.

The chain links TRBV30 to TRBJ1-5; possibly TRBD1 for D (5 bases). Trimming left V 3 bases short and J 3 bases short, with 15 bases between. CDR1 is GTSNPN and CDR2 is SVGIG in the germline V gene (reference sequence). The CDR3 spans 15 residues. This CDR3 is CAWSRGINANQPQHF. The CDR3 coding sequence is TGTGCCTGGAGCCGGGGGATCAACGCCAATCAGCCCCAGCATTTT.

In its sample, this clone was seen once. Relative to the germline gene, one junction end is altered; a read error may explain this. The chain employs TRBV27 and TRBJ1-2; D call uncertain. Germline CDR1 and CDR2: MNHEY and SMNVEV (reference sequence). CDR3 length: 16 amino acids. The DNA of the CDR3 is TGTGCCAGCAGTTCCGGTGACTCTCATAATAACTATGGCCACACCTTC. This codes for CASSSGDSHNNYGHTF.

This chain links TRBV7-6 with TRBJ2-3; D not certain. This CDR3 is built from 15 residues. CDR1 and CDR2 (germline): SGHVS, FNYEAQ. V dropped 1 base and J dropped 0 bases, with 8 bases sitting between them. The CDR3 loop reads CASSLGGTSTDTQYF. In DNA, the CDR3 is TGTGCCAGCAGCTTAGGAGGTACTAGCACAGATACGCAGTATTTT.

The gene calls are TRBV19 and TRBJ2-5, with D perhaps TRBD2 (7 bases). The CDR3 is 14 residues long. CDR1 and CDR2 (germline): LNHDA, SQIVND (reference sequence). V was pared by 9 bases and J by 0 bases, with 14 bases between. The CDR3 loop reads CARGREGDQETQYF. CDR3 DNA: TGTGCCAGAGGGAGGGAGGGGGACCAAGAGACCCAGTACTTC.

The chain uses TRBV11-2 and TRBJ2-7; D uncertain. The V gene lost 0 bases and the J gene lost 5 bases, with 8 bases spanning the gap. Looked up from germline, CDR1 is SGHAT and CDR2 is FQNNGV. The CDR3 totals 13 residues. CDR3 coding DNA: TGTGCCAGCAGCTTAGATGGTAGGAACGAGCAGTACTTC. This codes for CASSLDGRNEQYF.

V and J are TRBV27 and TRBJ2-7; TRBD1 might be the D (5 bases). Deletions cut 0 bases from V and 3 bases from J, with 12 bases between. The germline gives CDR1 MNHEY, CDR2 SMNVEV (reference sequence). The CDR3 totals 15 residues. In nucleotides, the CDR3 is TGTGCCAGCAGTTTATCTAGGGGCGGCGACTACGAGCAGTACTTC. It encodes CASSLSRGGDYEQYF.

CDR3 in amino acids: CASSYVQGANEQFF. CDR3 sequence (DNA): TGTGCCAGCAGTTACGTGCAGGGGGCAAATGAGCAGTTCTTC. The chain uses TRBV6-6 and TRBJ2-1, with 8 positions matching TRBD1. The CDR3 sequence is 14 residues long. Looked up from germline, CDR1 is MNHNY and CDR2 is SVGAGI (reference sequence). V shed 2 bases and J 7 bases; nucleotides not matched to a gene: 4.